The entry below gives a single TCR beta chain sequence along with its context. Its matching antigen is unknown. These data originate in a study of Ad26.COV2.S vaccination and SARS-CoV-2 variants. Whole-study context: Administration of Ad26.COV2.S was intramuscular, either once or twice 56 days apart.

Study results and caveats: The placebo group had lower spike-specific TCR breadth than the vaccine recipients did. Vaccinees reportedly had broad spike-specific CD8+ and CD4+ T cell responses.

The treatment here: roughly 19 received Ad26.COV2.S at low or high dose, single or two shots; roughly five received placebo; per-sample allocation not given. Sampling was done on day 63 after the first vaccine or placebo injection. The donor was a Boston adult aged 18-55 years. The protocol was immunoSEQ multiplex PCR, while the TCRdb copy is restricted to in-frame clones and leaves out a portion. Here the sample spans 350,000 to 450,000 clones, roughly 81% being singletons. Sample: peripheral blood, taken in a trial of Ad26.COV2.S vaccine versus placebo. The TCR originated in a person between 18 and 60 years old who received the Ad26.COV2.S COVID-19 vaccine or a placebo.

The CDR3 protein is CASSQEAGVGNEQFF. CDR3 coding DNA: TGCGCCAGCAGCCAAGAAGCAGGGGTGGGTAATGAGCAGTTCTTC. The chain carries TRBV4-3 and TRBJ2-1; possibly TRBD1 for D (6 bases). The CDR3 is made up of 15 amino acids. With 0 bases removed from V and 7 bases from J, the gap between germline ends came to 13 bases. Germline lookup yields CDR1 LGHNA and CDR2 YSLEER.